What follows is one T cell receptor (beta chain) and its context. No antigen is known for it. Base quality data are lacking; no much larger clone is found one base away. Trimming accounts for 7 bases at V and 4 bases at J, while the number of junction bases matched to no gene is 7. Via the germline V gene, CDR1 is SQVTM and CDR2 ANQGSEA. The CDR3 goes from the cysteine to the phenylalanine over 13 residues. The sequence is cut down to CDR3 DNA, 39 bases in frame from base 1. TCRbeta CDR3 regions were amplified from genomic DNA using the immunoSEQ Assay, a bias-controlled multiplex PCR. Per the authors' processing: Within the assay, amplification of reference gene primers was used to estimate how many nucleated cells each sample contained. Sequence reads were collapsed and filtered to measure the absolute abundance of every unique TCRbeta CDR3 rearrangement. For each sample, productive Simpson clonality was calculated by taking the square root of Simpson's diversity index across productive rearrangements. The table was pulled from immuneACCESS by TCRdb, which kept in-frame rearrangements only. Such tables lose some clones; where checked, under half of the loss comes from unresolved V genes, and the rest has no known cause. V and J calls and clone size are as listed in that table; D and trimming were resolved from the DNA. The sample has 280,000 or so clones on record, around 90% of them singletons. The ten top clones hold around 1.7% of the sample.

The source of the sample is a study of blood T cell repertoires in COVID-19 (dated by TCRdb to between 2020 and 2021). As for the study more broadly: Samples covering the acute and convalescent phases of COVID-19 were provided by collaborators in the United States, Italy and Spain. The samples were drawn from two sources: the first 160 participants of the ongoing ImmuneRACE study, and 1,254 subjects contributed by 6 global collaborators. Nearly every sample came with metadata listing a de-identified subject ID, COVID-19 status, age in years and sex. The dataset comprised deeply sampled blood TCRbeta repertoires from subjects exposed to, actively infected with, or recovered from COVID-19. The repertoires were released in a freely available public database meant as a resource for research on the immune response to SARS-CoV-2. HLA class I and class II types, where available, came from metadata supplied by the sample provider rather than from assay-based typing. The prospective study material was composed of cDNA or gDNA derived from T cells, B-cell-depleted T cells, or PBMCs. Study-level results and caveats: The quantity of clinical and demographic metadata differed by source and by participant and was supplied without curation.

Enrolling through a virtual design, the prospective study's participants ranged in age from roughly 18 to 90 years and lived across approximately 25 United States geographic areas. Cohort assignment in the prospective study relied on participant-reported clinical history from a screening survey and a study questionnaire. Each participant in the prospective study had whole blood, serum and a nasopharyngeal or oropharyngeal swab collected by mobile phlebotomists. Over an approximately 2-month period, participants in the prospective study had the option of providing additional blood draws and questionnaires. Before DNA extraction, blood samples from the prospective study were shipped at room temperature or frozen.

The origin of this receptor is a woman under 30 with acute COVID-19. Rearrangement joined TRBV29-1 to TRBJ2-1; 7 central bases correspond to TRBD1. Material: PBMCs or T cells enriched from blood (not recorded which). The CDR3 has the sequence CSGRDREYNEQFF. Read as DNA, the sequence is TGCAGCGGGCGTGACAGGGAATACAATGAGCAGTTCTTC.